The 10 T cell receptor beta chains below all came from one sample that was sequenced in a study of T-cell memory formation after mild COVID-19 (dated by TCRdb to the early 2020s). Libraries came from 5' RACE. The instrument was an Illumina NovaSeq 6000. In TCRdb, the public reads were trimmed at Q25 with fastp and aligned with MiXCR, with productive beta chains retained. Rows with a matching CDR3 protein are joined into one entry that keeps the most common DNA and genes. The sample table lists about 470,000 distinct CDR3 sequences, around 27% of them with a count of one. Of the sample, under 15% is held by the ten largest clones. Sequenced material: PBMCs or a T cell subset sorted from them (not recorded which). These receptor sequences come from an adult woman who had mild COVID-19 (a few samples of this study predate the infection). The sample titles of this study are shuffled in the database, so cell type and time point are left out; the donor was told from shared clones.

The CDR3 sequence is CASRVGGAGEQFF. The DNA for the CDR3 is TGTGCCAGCAGGGTCGGAGGGGCCGGGGAGCAGTTCTTC. The V gene is TRBV6-1, the J gene TRBJ2-1; D perhaps matches TRBD2 (6 bases). Germline assignment: CDR1 MNHNS and CDR2 SASEGT. V shed 6 bases and J shed 10 bases, with 16 bases lying between them. CDR3 size: 13 residues.

This sequence joins TRBV5-1 and TRBJ2-1; tentative D call: TRBD2 (6 bases). CDR1 SGHRS and CDR2 YFSETQ come from the germline V gene. CDR3 length equals 16 residues. V was trimmed by 0 bases and J by 8 bases, leaving 18 bases between them. This CDR3 is CASSLVNSGGMDEQFF. Here the CDR3 DNA reads TGCGCCAGCAGCTTGGTTAATAGCGGAGGGATGGATGAGCAGTTCTTC.

In its sample, this clonotype was seen a few times. The chain is built from TRBV12-3 or TRBV12-4 and TRBJ1-1; D gene unclear. The ends were cut back, 5 bases at V and 6 bases at J, with 16 bases in the middle. The CDR3 runs to 14 residues. The CDR3 DNA follows: TGTGCCAGCAGTAATAGAAACTGGGCCCCTGAAGCTTTCTTT. Its protein product is CASSNRNWAPEAFF.

The chain uses TRBV5-5 and TRBJ1-5; D possibly corresponds to TRBD1 (6 bases). The V end lost 4 bases, the J end lost 5 bases, and 13 bases lay between the germline ends. Germline values: CDR1 SGHKS, CDR2 YYEKEE (reference sequence). This CDR3 contains 14 residues. The CDR3 reads CASSPIGGYQPQHF. The CDR3 bases are TGTGCCAGCAGCCCGATAGGGGGTTATCAGCCCCAGCATTTT.

This clonotype was counted only a few times. The chain employs TRBV2 and TRBJ2-4; D gene ambiguous. The CDR3 totals 14 residues. V gave up 4 bases and J gave up 0 bases, with 7 bases separating them. Germline V gene sequence: CDR1 SNHLY, CDR2 FYNNEI. The CDR3 here is CASSVELAKNIQYF. CDR3 DNA sequence: TGTGCCAGCAGTGTCGAGTTAGCCAAAAACATTCAGTACTTC.

J is TRBJ2-4 and V is TRBV4-3, with TRBD2 matching over 14 bases. This CDR3 is 20 amino acids long. With V trimmed by 3 bases and J by 15 bases, 25 bases remained unmatched. Germline V gene data show CDR1 as LGHNA and CDR2 as YSLEER. The CDR3 DNA sequence: TGCGCCAGCAGCCAGACCGGGACTAGCGGGAGAGAGGCTATCCAAACAGGAGGGTACTTC. The encoded protein is CASSQTGTSGREAIQTGGYF.

This chain joins TRBV4-2 and TRBJ2-7; TRBD1 matches 9 bases. Germline V lookup: CDR1 LGHNA, CDR2 YNFKEQ. The trim removed 3 bases at V and 0 bases at J, leaving 6 bases unmatched. This CDR3 is built from 16 residues. The CDR3 nucleotides read TGTGCCAGCAGCCAGATAGGACAGGGGATCTCCTACGAGCAGTACTTC. Its protein is CASSQIGQGISYEQYF.

The chain combines TRBV7-9 with TRBJ2-7; possibly TRBD2 for D (5 bases). V lost 5 bases to trimming and J lost 6 bases, with 11 bases between them. The CDR3 loop spans 12 amino acids. Germline V gene lookup returns CDR1 SEHNR and CDR2 FQNEAQ (reference sequence). CDR3 sequence: CASSLSRGEQYF. In DNA form, the CDR3 reads TGTGCCAGCAGCCTTTCCCGGGGCGAGCAGTACTTC.

V and J are TRBV20-1 and TRBJ1-1, with D tentatively TRBD1 (5 bases). The V gene lost 0 bases and the J gene lost 2 bases, with 19 bases spanning the gap. Germline assignment: CDR1 DFQATT and CDR2 SNEGSKA (reference sequence). The CDR3 is made up of 17 amino acids. CDR3 protein: CSARDRQGGPLNTEAFF. CDR3 bases: TGCAGTGCTAGAGATCGGCAGGGTGGTCCCCTTAACACTGAAGCTTTCTTT.

This clonotype was seen a few times. This CDR3 reads CASSPSGTSGGTDTQYF. For the CDR3, the DNA is TGTGCCAGCAGTCCATCGGGGACTAGCGGGGGAACAGATACGCAGTATTTT. The V and J genes are TRBV5-4 and TRBJ2-3; the match to TRBD2 covers 14 bases. Germline V gene lookup returns CDR1 SGHNT and CDR2 YYREEE (reference sequence). The V segment lost 5 bases and the J segment 3 bases; nucleotides outside the gene matches: 8. The CDR3 has 17 residues.